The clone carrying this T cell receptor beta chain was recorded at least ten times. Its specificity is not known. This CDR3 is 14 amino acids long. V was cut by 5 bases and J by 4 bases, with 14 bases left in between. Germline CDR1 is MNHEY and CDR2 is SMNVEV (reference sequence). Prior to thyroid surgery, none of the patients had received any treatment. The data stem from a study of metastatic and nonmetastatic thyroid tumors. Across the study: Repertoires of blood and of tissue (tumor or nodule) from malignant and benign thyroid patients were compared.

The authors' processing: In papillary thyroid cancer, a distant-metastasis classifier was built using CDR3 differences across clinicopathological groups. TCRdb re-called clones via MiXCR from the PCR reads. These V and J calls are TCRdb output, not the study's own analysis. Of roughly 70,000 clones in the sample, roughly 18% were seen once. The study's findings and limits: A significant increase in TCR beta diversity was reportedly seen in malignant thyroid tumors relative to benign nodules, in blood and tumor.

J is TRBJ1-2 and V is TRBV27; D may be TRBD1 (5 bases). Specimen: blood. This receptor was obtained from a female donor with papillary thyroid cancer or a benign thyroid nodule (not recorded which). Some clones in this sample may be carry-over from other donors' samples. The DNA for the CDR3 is TGTGCCAGCAGTGGCGAGGGGCCCCTCTATGGCTACACCTTC. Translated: CASSGEGPLYGYTF.